This T cell receptor (beta chain) emerged from a study of CD8+ T cells in alopecia areata. Study overall: Treated patients swallowed 5 to 10 mg of oral tofacitinib twice daily. Among treated patients, severity was scored by affected scalp area percentage.

Treatment specified: oral pan-JAK inhibitor, 5-10 mg twice daily. Reverse transcription of extracted RNA yielded cDNA, which provided the sequencing template. TCRdb keeps only in-frame clones here, not all; method: immunoSEQ multiplex PCR. The sample carries 180,000 or so clones, 58% recorded once. Source: CD4+ T cells sorted from blood, taken at week 24, from a patient treated with tofacitinib. The source of this sequence is a human donor with alopecia areata.

In nucleotides, the CDR3 is TGCAGCGTTTCCCCTACGGCGAACACTGAAGCTTTCTTT. Translating it yields CSVSPTANTEAFF. The J gene is TRBJ1-1, the V gene TRBV29-1; D gene uncertain. This CDR3 region has 13 residues. Deletions cut 5 bases from V and 1 base from J, with 11 bases between. Germline V CDR1 and CDR2: SQVTM, ANQGSEA. The full variable domain, in which reference TRBV29-1 and TRBJ1-1 provide the parts outside the CDR3, is SAVISQKPSRDICQRGTSLTIQCQVDSQVTMMFWYRQQPGQSLTLIATANQGSEATYESGFVIDKFPISRPNLTFSTLTVSNMSPEDSSIYLCSVSPTANTEAFFGQGTRLTVV.